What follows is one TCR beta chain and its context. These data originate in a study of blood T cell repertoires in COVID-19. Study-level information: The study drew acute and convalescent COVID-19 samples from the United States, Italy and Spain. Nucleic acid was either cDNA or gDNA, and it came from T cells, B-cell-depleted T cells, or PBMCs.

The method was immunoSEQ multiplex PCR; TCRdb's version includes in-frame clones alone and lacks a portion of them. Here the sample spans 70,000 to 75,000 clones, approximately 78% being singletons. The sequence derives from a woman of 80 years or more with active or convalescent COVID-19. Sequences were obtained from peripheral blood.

The DNA of the CDR3 is TGTGCCAGCAGTGAACGTCAAGGGGGCCATGAGACCCAGTACTTC. Its translation is CASSERQGGHETQYF. This rearrangement joins TRBV25-1 to TRBJ2-5; TRBD1 aligns across 7 bases. The V and J ends lost 2 bases and 5 bases, in that order; junction bases with no gene match: 8. Germline CDR1 and CDR2: MGHDK and SYGVNS. The CDR3 consists of 15 residues.